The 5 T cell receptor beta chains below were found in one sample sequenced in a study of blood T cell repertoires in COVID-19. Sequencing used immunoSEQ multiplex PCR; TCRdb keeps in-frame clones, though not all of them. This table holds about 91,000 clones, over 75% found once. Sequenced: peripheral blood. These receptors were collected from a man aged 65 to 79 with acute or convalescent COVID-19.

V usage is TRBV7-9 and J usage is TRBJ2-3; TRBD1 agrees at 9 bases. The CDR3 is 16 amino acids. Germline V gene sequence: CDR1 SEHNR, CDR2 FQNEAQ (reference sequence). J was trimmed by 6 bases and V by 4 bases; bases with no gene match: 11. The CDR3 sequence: CASSSQRQGVRDTQYF. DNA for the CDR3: TGTGCCAGCAGCTCCCAACGACAGGGGGTCAGGGATACGCAGTATTTT.

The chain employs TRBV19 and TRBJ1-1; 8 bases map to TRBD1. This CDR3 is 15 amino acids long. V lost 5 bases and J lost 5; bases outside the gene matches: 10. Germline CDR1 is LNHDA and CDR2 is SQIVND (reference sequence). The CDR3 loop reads CASSDRGGGWTEAFF. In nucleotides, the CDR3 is TGTGCCAGTAGTGACAGGGGTGGAGGGTGGACTGAAGCTTTCTTT.

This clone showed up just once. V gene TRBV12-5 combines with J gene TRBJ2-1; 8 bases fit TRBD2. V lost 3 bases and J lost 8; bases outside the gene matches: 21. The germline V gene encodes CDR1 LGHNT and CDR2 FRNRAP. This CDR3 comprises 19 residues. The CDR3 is CASGLRSPLETGGQDEQFF. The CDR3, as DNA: TGTGCTAGTGGTTTAAGGTCCCCCCTGGAGACGGGGGGGCAGGATGAGCAGTTCTTC.

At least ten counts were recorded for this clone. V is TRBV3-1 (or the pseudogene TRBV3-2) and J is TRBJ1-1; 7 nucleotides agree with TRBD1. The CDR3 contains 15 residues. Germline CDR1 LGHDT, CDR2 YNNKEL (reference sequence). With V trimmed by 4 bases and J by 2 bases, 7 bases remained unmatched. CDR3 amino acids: CASSPRDSLNTEAFF. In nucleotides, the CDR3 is TGTGCCAGCAGCCCCCGGGACAGCCTCAACACTGAAGCTTTCTTT.

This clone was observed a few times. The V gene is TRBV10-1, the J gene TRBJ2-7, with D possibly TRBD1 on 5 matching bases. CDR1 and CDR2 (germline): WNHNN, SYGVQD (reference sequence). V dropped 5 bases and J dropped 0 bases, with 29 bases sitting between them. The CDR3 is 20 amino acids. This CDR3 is CASSPPTPPKGVAVSYEQYV. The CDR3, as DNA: TGCGCCAGCAGTCCCCCCACCCCCCCTAAAGGGGTCGCGGTCTCCTACGAGCAGTACGTC.